These 24 T cell receptor beta chains originate from one sample sequenced in a study of T cells after somatic rescue of genetic block (dated by TCRdb to about 2020). Library preparation used the immunoSEQ multiplex PCR assay. In TCRdb, the immuneACCESS table is reduced to in-frame sequences with V and J assigned. These tables do not hold every clone; where another copy was compared, an unresolved V gene accounts for under half, and the others remain unexplained. The sample table shows roughly 13,000 clones, and roughly two thirds are seen once. Roughly 20% of the sample comes from the top ten. Sample: peripheral blood mononuclear cells (PBMCs). The receptor source for this set is a boy between 10 and 17 years old.

V is TRBV7-9 and J is TRBJ2-3; D may be TRBD2 (5 bases). The V end lost 5 bases, the J end lost 2 bases, and 20 bases lay between the germline ends. This CDR3 spans 17 amino acids. CDR1 is SEHNR, CDR2 FQNEAQ, per germline (reference sequence). The CDR3 sequence: CASSQRMDLSATDTQYF. The CDR3 DNA is TGTGCCAGCAGCCAGCGGATGGATCTCTCTGCCACAGATACGCAGTATTTT.

The chain is built from TRBV18 and TRBJ1-1, with D maybe TRBD1 (6 bases). The CDR3 is 13 amino acids. V lost 3 bases and J lost 9, with 14 bases in between. Germline assignment: CDR1 KGHSH and CDR2 LQKENI. The CDR3 sequence: CASSPDATGKAFF. CDR3 in DNA: TGTGCCAGCTCACCCGATGCCACAGGGAAAGCTTTCTTT.

The rearrangement uses TRBV7-9 and TRBJ2-1; D ambiguous. V was clipped by 3 bases and J by 0 bases, with 6 bases between them. This CDR3 is built from 14 residues. Germline CDR1 and CDR2: SEHNR and FQNEAQ (reference sequence). The CDR3 sequence is CASSFTRSYNEQFF. The DNA for the CDR3 is TGTGCCAGCAGCTTCACCCGCTCCTACAATGAGCAGTTCTTC.

The sample holds one count of this clone. The chain uses TRBV10-3 and TRBJ1-3, with TRBD1 identical over 9 bases. V shed 3 bases, J shed 6 bases, and the junction held 6 bases outside the gene matches. Germline V gene sequence: CDR1 ENHRY, CDR2 SYGVKD. This CDR3 has 15 amino acids. The CDR3 reads CAISELRDRVNTIYF. The CDR3 DNA is TGTGCCATCAGTGAACTCCGGGACAGGGTAAACACCATATATTTT.

The chain employs TRBV5-1 and TRBJ2-1; the match to TRBD2 covers 7 bases. V trimming: 4 bases; J trimming: 4 bases; junction bases outside the gene matches: 8. This CDR3 is built from 15 residues. Germline values: CDR1 SGHRS, CDR2 YFSETQ. In DNA, the CDR3 is TGCGCCAGCAGCCCGACGCTAGCGGCTTACAATGAGCAGTTCTTC. Encoded protein: CASSPTLAAYNEQFF.

The V call is TRBV28, the J call TRBJ1-3; the match to TRBD1 covers 7 bases. The V and J ends lost 6 bases and 0 bases, in that order; junction bases with no gene match: 5. Per the germline V gene, CDR1 is MDHEN and CDR2 is SYDVKM. CDR3 length: 15 residues. Here the CDR3 reads CASREQGVSGNTIYF. The CDR3 nucleotides read TGTGCCAGCAGGGAGCAGGGGGTCTCTGGAAACACCATATATTTT.

The V and J genes are TRBV2 and TRBJ2-3; no clear D. The germline CDR1 and CDR2 sequences are SNHLY and FYNNEI. V lost 2 bases and J lost 1, with 4 bases in between. This CDR3 is built from 13 residues. The CDR3 nucleotides read TGTGCCAGCAGTGAAAGCGGCACAGATACGCAGTATTTT. Its translation is CASSESGTDTQYF.

The rearrangement links TRBV2 to TRBJ1-2; D perhaps matches TRBD1 (5 bases). The V and J ends lost 8 bases and 2 bases respectively, with 6 bases between them. This CDR3 contains 11 residues. CDR1 and CDR2 from the germline V gene are SNHLY and FYNNEI. CDR3 in DNA: TGTGCCAGCCGACAGAACTATGGCTACACCTTC. It encodes CASRQNYGYTF.

V usage is TRBV6-5 and J usage is TRBJ2-7; TRBD2 aligns across 10 bases. The CDR3 runs to 16 residues. Germline V gene data show CDR1 as MNHEY and CDR2 as SVGAGI. The trim removed 4 bases at V and 0 bases at J, leaving 6 bases unmatched. The CDR3 DNA sequence: TGTGCCAGCAGTTCAACTAGCGGGGTACCCTCCTACGAGCAGTACTTC. The encoded protein is CASSSTSGVPSYEQYF.

This clone was seen only a few times. V gene TRBV12-5 combines with J gene TRBJ2-2, with D maybe TRBD2 (5 bases). Looked up from germline, CDR1 is LGHNT and CDR2 is FRNRAP. The CDR3 is 12 amino acids. The V gene lost 6 bases and the J gene lost 6 bases, with 8 bases spanning the gap. CDR3 coding DNA: TGTGCTAGTGGCCGGGAAGCCGGGGAGCTGTTTTTT. Its translation: CASGREAGELFF.

This clone is judged medium-sized. One end of the junction varies from germline; a read error may be responsible. The rearrangement links TRBV7-7 to TRBJ2-5; the D is unclear. The CDR3 extends over 13 amino acids. Germline CDR1 is SSHAT and CDR2 is FNYEAQ (reference sequence). The CDR3 coding sequence is TGTGCTAGCAGCTCCTGGAGCCAAGAGACCCAGTACTTC. It codes for CASSSWSQETQYF. Full variable domain (outside the CDR3, taken from reference TRBV7-7 and TRBJ2-5): GAGVSQSPRYKVTKRGQDVTLRCDPISSHATLYWYQQALGQGPEFLTYFNYEAQPDKSGLPSDRFSAERPEGSISTLTIQRTEQRDSAMYRCASSSWSQETQYFGPGTRLLVL.

This chain connects TRBV28 to TRBJ2-7; TRBD1 might be the D (5 bases). Germline V CDR1 and CDR2: MDHEN, SYDVKM. CDR3 size: 14 residues. The V end lost 8 bases, the J end lost 1 base, and 15 bases lay between the germline ends. This CDR3 is CASGAPWYSYEQYF. CDR3 nucleotide sequence: TGTGCCAGCGGGGCTCCATGGTATTCCTACGAGCAGTACTTC.

V usage is TRBV28 and J usage is TRBJ1-6; D gene uncertain. The length of the CDR3 is 13 residues. Germline V gene sequence: CDR1 MDHEN, CDR2 SYDVKM. V was cut by 1 base and J by 16 bases, with 14 bases left in between. The CDR3 reads CASSLSGGRSLHF. The DNA for the CDR3 is TGTGCCAGCAGTTTATCAGGTGGACGGTCACTCCACTTT.

This rearrangement joins TRBV28 to TRBJ1-4, with a weak D call TRBD1 (5 bases). CDR3 length: 15 residues. Germline V gives CDR1 MDHEN, CDR2 SYDVKM. The V end was cut by 2 bases, the J end by 2 bases, with 9 bases between. CDR3 region: CASSLRGTTNEKLFF. The DNA of the CDR3 is TGTGCCAGCAGTTTACGAGGGACTACTAATGAAAAACTGTTTTTT.

The rearrangement joins TRBV28 to TRBJ2-2, with TRBD2 as a possible D gene (6 bases). Trimming stripped 3 bases from V and 7 bases from J, with 15 bases between. The CDR3 runs to 15 residues. Germline V gene sequence: CDR1 MDHEN, CDR2 SYDVKM. CDR3 sequence reads: CASSFYRDFDGELFF. The CDR3 DNA reads as TGTGCCAGCAGTTTCTACCGGGACTTTGACGGGGAGCTGTTTTTT.

This chain uses TRBV11-2 with TRBJ2-7, with TRBD2 as a possible D gene (5 bases). CDR3 length equals 15 residues. V lost 1 base and J 0 bases, leaving 10 bases between the germline ends. CDR1 and CDR2 (germline): SGHAT, FQNNGV. This chain's CDR3 is CASSLVGGLSYEQYF. In DNA form, the CDR3 reads TGTGCCAGCAGCTTAGTGGGTGGACTCTCCTACGAGCAGTACTTC.

This clone was seen a handful of times. The CDR3 protein is CATSRDFQQYF. DNA for the CDR3: TGTGCCACCAGCAGAGATTTTCAGCAGTACTTC. This chain connects TRBV15 to TRBJ2-7; unclear D gene. With 0 bases removed from V and 8 bases from J, the gap between germline ends came to 5 bases. CDR1 is LNHNV and CDR2 is YYDKDF in the germline V gene (reference sequence). The CDR3 is 11 amino acids.

The chain uses TRBV6-5 and TRBJ1-2; D is unresolved. Trimming took 2 bases from V and 2 from J, leaving 9 bases between them. In germline, CDR1 is MNHEY, CDR2 SVGAGI. This CDR3 is built from 14 residues. The chain's CDR3 is CASSYRGINYGYTF. CDR3 sequence (DNA): TGTGCCAGCAGTTACCGGGGAATAAACTATGGCTACACCTTC.

In this sample, this clone is medium-sized. CDR3 sequence (DNA): TGTGCCAGCAGCTTAGGGGGGAGGACTGAAGCTTTCTTT. Encoded protein: CASSLGGRTEAFF. This chain joins TRBV7-9 and TRBJ1-1; TRBD1 is a possible D gene (5 bases). V was trimmed by 1 base and J by 5 bases, leaving 8 bases between them. Germline CDR1 reads SEHNR; CDR2 reads FQNEAQ (reference sequence). The CDR3 covers 13 residues.

V gene TRBV4-2 combines with J gene TRBJ1-5, with 7 bases aligning to TRBD1. This CDR3 comprises 18 residues. In germline, CDR1 is LGHNA, CDR2 YNFKEQ. V lost 0 bases, J lost 6 bases, and 14 bases stayed unmatched. CDR3 sequence reads: CASSQEVTGVGLSQPQHF. For the CDR3, the DNA is TGTGCCAGCAGCCAAGAAGTAACAGGGGTTGGGTTAAGTCAGCCCCAGCATTTT.

This chain links TRBV28 with TRBJ1-2; 8 bases are shared with TRBD1. CDR1 is MDHEN and CDR2 is SYDVKM in the germline V gene. This CDR3 has 15 amino acids. With V trimmed by 4 bases and J by 2 bases, 6 bases remained unmatched. The CDR3 DNA reads TGTGCCAGCAGTTCAGGGACAGGAGGGAACTATGGCTACACCTTC. Translated, it gives CASSSGTGGNYGYTF.

V usage is TRBV6-6 and J usage is TRBJ1-2; no clear D gene. V was cut by 6 bases and J by 4 bases, with 12 bases left in between. The CDR3 contains 13 residues. Germline CDR1 is MNHNY and CDR2 is SVGAGI (reference sequence). This CDR3 reads CASRPDRFYGYTF. DNA for the CDR3: TGTGCCAGCAGACCCGACCGTTTCTATGGCTACACCTTC.

The chain carries TRBV10-3 and TRBJ2-7, with 8 bases that match TRBD1. The CDR3 totals 14 residues. The V segment lost 11 bases and the J segment 1 base; nucleotides outside the gene matches: 10. Per germline, CDR1 ENHRY and CDR2 SYGVKD. The CDR3 nucleotides are TGTGCCGCGACTGGGACAGGTATTTCCTACGAGCAGTACTTC. It translates to CAATGTGISYEQYF.

The chain employs TRBV7-3 and TRBJ2-7, with D possibly matching TRBD1 (6 bases). V shed 5 bases and J shed 0 bases, with 14 bases lying between them. The CDR3 is 15 residues long. CDR1 and CDR2 from the germline V gene are SGHTA and FQGTGA. The DNA for the CDR3 is TGTGCCAGCAGCGAATTTACGGGACACTCCTACGAGCAGTACTTC. This translates into CASSEFTGHSYEQYF.